This T cell receptor (beta chain) was documented in a study of T cell repertoires in cytomegalovirus infection. As for the study in general: CMV epitopes that were recently identified and HLA-C-restricted were used alongside well-studied HLA-B-restricted ones. Both CMV infection and a matching HLA type were indicated by public TCR beta signatures. General study findings and limits: Dominant in the ex vivo response were TCR beta clonotypes restricted by HLA-C and specific for CMV. The cumulative frequency of public TCR beta families identified carriers of CMV plus the relevant HLA.

This clonotype showed up many times. What it binds is unknown. The CDR3 loop spans 14 amino acids. In germline, CDR1 is DFQATT, CDR2 SNEGSKA (reference sequence). Unmatched junction bases numbered 7, after V lost 3 bases and J lost 8 bases. TCRdb redid the calling of the reads with MiXCR, one entry per CDR3 protein. Here the sample spans tens of thousands of distinct CDR3 sequences, 15% to 25% being singletons. Source: CD8+ T cells from cultured PBMCs, taken from culture after CMV antigen stimulation. This TCR was sampled from a human donor in good health (CMV status not recorded). Some clones in this sample may be carry-over from other donors' samples. The chain carries TRBV20-1 and TRBJ2-1; 10 nucleotides line up with TRBD2. The CDR3 DNA reads as TGCAGTGCTAGGGCTAGCGGGAGTTTAGATGAGCAGTTCTTC. It codes for CSARASGSLDEQFF.